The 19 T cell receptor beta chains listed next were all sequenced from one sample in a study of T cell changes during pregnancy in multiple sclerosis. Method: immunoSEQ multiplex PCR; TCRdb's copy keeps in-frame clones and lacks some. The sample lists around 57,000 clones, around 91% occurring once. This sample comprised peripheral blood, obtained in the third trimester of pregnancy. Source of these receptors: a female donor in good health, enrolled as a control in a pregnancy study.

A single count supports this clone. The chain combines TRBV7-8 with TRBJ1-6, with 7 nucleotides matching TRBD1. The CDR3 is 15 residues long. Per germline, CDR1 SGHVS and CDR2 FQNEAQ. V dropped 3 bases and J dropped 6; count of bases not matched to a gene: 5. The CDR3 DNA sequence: TGTGCCAGCAGCTTTGACAGGGTATCTAATTCACCCCTCCACTTT. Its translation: CASSFDRVSNSPLHF.

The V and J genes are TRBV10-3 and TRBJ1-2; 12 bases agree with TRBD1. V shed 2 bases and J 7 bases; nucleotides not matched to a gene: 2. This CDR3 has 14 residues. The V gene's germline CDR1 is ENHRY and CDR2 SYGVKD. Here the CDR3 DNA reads TGTGCCATCAGTGAGGTGGGACAGGGGGCTGGCTACACCTTC. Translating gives CAISEVGQGAGYTF.

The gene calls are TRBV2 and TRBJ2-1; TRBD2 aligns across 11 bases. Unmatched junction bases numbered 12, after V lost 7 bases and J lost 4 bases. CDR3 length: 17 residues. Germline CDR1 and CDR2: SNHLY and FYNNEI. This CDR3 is CASTGLAVLYGYNEQFF. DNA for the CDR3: TGTGCCAGCACGGGACTAGCGGTCCTTTATGGGTACAATGAGCAGTTCTTC.

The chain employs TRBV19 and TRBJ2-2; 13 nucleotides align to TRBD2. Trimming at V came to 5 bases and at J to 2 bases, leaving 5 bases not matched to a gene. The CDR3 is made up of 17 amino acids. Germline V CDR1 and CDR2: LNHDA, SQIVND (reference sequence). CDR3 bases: TGTGCCAGTAGTTCACTAGCGGGAGGGCCTAACACCGGGGAGCTGTTTTTT. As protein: CASSSLAGGPNTGELFF.

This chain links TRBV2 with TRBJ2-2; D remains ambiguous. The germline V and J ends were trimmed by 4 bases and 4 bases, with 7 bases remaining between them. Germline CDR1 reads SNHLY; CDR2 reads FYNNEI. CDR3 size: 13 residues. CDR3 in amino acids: CASSVPVTGELFF. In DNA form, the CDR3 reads TGTGCCAGCAGTGTCCCAGTCACCGGGGAGCTGTTTTTT.

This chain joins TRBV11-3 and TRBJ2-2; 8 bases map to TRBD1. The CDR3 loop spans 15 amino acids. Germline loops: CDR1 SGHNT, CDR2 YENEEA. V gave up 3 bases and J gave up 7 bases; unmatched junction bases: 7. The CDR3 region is CASSFGRGPYGELFF. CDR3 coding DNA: TGTGCCAGCAGCTTCGGCAGGGGGCCGTACGGGGAGCTGTTTTTT. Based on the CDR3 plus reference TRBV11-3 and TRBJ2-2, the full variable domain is EAGVVQSPRYKIIEKKQPVAFWCNPISGHNTLYWYLQNLGQGPELLIRYENEEAVDDSQLPKDRFSAERLKGVDSTLKIQPAELGDSAVYLCASSFGRGPYGELFFGEGSRLTVL.

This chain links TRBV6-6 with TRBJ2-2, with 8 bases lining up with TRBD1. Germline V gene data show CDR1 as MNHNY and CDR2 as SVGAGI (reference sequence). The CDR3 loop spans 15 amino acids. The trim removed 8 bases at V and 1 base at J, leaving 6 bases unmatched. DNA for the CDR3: TGTGCCAGCCAGACAGGGGTTATGAACACCGGGGAGCTGTTTTTT. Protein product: CASQTGVMNTGELFF.

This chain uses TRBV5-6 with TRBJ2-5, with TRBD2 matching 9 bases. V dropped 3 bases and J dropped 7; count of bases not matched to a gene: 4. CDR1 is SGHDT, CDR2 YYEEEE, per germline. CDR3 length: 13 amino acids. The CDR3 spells CASSSTLAGTQYF. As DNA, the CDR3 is TGTGCCAGCAGCTCCACACTAGCGGGGACCCAGTACTTC.

The CDR3 DNA reads TGCGCCAGCAGCCAAGATCTCAGGACAGGGTTTTCCGAGCAGTACTTC. This sequence encodes CASSQDLRTGFSEQYF. The chain joins TRBV4-1 to TRBJ2-7; 8 nucleotides line up with TRBD1. CDR1 MGHRA and CDR2 YSYEKL come from the germline V gene. This CDR3 is built from 16 residues. J gave up 6 bases and V 0 bases, and 10 bases lay outside the gene matches.

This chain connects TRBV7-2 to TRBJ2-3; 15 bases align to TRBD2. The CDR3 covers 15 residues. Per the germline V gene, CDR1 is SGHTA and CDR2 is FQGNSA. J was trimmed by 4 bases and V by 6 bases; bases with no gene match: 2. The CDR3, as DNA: TGTGCCAGCAGGGGGACTAGCGGGGGGCCAGATACGCAGTATTTT. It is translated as CASRGTSGGPDTQYF.

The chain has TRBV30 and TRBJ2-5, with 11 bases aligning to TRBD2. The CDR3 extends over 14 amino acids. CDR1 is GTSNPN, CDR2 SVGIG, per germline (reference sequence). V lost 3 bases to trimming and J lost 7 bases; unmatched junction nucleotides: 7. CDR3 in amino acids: CAWRVAGGHGTQYF. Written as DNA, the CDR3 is TGTGCCTGGAGAGTAGCGGGAGGGCATGGGACCCAGTACTTC.

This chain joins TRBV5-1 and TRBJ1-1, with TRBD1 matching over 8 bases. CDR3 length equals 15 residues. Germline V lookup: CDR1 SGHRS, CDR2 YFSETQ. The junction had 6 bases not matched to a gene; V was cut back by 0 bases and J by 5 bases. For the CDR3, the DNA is TGCGCCAGCAGCTTGGAGGACAGGGTGGTAACTGAAGCTTTCTTT. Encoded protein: CASSLEDRVVTEAFF.

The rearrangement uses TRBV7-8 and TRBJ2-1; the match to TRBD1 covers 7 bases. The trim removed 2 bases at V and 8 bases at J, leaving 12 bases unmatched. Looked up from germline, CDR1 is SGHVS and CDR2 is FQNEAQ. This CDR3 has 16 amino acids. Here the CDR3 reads CASSLTGVVSGDEQFF. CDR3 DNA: TGTGCCAGCAGCTTAACAGGGGTGGTTTCGGGCGATGAGCAGTTCTTC.

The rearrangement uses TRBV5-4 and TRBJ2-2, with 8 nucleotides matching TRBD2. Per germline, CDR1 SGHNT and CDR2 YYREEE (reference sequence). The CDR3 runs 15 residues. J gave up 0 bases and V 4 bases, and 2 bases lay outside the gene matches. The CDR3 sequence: CASSQTSANTGELFF. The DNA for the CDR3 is TGTGCCAGCAGCCAGACTAGCGCGAACACCGGGGAGCTGTTTTTT.

DNA for the CDR3: TGTGCCAGCTCACCCCAGGGGGCTGGGCAGCCCCAGCATTTT. Protein product: CASSPQGAGQPQHF. This sequence joins TRBV18 and TRBJ1-5; 8 nucleotides agree with TRBD1. The CDR3 is 14 amino acids. The germline CDR1 and CDR2 sequences are KGHSH and LQKENI. With V trimmed by 3 bases and J by 7 bases, 5 bases remained unmatched.

The CDR3 spells CASSQMDSLLSGNTIYF. The CDR3 DNA is TGCGCCAGCAGCCAGATGGACAGCCTGCTCTCTGGAAACACCATATATTTT. The V and J genes are TRBV4-1 and TRBJ1-3; TRBD1 is a possible D gene (6 bases). The CDR3 spans 17 residues. The germline V gene has CDR1 MGHRA and CDR2 YSYEKL. V was cut by 3 bases and J by 0 bases, with 15 bases left in between.

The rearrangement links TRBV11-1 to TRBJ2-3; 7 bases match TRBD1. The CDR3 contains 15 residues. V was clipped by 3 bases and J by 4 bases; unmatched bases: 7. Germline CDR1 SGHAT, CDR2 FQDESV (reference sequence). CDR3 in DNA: TGTGCCAGCAGCTTCTCGACAGGGAAATCAGATACGCAGTATTTT. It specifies CASSFSTGKSDTQYF.

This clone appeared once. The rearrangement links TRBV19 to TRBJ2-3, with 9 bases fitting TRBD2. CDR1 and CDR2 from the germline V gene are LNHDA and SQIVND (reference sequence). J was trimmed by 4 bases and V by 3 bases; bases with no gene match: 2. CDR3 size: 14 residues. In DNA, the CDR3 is TGTGCCAGTAGTATGGGACTAGCTTCAGATACGCAGTATTTT. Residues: CASSMGLASDTQYF.

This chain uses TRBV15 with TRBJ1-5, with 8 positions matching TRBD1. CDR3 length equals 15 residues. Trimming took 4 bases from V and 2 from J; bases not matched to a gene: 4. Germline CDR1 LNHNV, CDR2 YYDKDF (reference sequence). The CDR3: CATSKDRVGNQPQHF. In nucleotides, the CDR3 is TGTGCCACCAGCAAGGACAGGGTGGGCAATCAGCCCCAGCATTTT.